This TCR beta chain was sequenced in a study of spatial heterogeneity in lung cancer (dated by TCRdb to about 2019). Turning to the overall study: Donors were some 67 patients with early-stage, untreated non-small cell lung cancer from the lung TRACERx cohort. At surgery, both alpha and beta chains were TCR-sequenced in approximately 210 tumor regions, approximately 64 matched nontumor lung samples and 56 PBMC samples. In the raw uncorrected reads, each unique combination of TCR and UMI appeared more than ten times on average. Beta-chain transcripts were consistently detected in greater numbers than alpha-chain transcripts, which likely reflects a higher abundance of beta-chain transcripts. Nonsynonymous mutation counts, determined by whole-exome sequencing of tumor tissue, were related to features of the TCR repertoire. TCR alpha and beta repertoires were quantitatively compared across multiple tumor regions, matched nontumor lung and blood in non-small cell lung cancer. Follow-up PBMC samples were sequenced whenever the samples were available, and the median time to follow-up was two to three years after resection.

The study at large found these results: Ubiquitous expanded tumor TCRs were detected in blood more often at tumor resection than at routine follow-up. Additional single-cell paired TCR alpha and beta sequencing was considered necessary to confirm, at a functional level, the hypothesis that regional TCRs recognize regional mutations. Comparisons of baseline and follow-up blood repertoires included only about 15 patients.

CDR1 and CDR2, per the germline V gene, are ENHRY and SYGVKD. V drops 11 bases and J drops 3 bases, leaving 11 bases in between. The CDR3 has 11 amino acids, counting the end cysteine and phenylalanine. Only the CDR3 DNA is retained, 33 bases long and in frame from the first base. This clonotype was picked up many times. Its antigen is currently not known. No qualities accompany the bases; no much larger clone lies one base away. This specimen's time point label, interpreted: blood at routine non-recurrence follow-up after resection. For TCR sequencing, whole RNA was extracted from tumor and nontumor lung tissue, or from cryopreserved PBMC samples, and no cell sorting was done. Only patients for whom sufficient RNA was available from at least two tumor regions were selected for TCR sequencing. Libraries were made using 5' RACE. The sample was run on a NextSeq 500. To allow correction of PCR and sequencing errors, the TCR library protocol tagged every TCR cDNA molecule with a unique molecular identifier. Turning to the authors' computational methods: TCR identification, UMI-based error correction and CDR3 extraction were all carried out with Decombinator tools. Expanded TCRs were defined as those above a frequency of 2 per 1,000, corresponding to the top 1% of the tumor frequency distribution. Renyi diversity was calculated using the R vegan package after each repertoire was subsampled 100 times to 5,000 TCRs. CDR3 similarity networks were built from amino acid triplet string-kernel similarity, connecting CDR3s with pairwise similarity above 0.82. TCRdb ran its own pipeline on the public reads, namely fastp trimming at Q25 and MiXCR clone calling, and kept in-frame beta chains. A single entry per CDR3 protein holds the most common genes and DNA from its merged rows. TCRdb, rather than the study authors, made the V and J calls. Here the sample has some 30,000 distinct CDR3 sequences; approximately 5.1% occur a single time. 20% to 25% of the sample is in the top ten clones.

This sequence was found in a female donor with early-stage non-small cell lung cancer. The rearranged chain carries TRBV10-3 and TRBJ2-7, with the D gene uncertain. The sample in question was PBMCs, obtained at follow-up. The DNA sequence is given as TGTGCCGCCGGGCAGGACTACGAGCAGTACTTC. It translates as CAAGQDYEQYF.